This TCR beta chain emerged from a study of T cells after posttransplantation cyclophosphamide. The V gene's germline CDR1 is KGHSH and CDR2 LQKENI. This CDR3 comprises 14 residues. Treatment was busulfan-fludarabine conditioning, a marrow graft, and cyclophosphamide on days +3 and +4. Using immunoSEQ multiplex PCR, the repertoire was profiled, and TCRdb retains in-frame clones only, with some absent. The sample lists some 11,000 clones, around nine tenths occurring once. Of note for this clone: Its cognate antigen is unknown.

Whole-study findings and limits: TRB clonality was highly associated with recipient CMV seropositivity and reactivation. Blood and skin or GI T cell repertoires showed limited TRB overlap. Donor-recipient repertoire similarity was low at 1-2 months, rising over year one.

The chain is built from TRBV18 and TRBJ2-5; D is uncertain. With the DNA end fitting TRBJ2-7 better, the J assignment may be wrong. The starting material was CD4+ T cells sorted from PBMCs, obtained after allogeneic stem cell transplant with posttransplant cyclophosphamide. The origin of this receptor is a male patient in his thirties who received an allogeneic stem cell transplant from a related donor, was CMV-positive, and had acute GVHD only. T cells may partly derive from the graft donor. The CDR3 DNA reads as TGTGCCAGCTCACCACCCCAGGTCCGCTACGAGCAGTACTTC. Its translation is CASSPPQVRYEQYF.